The next 30 T cell receptor beta chains were all read from a single sample in a study of Ad26.COV2.S vaccination and SARS-CoV-2 variants. Described treatment: about 20 received Ad26.COV2.S at low or high dose, single or two shots; about 5 received placebo; per-sample allocation not given. The investigators took samples on day 63 after the first vaccine or placebo injection. Measured with immunoSEQ multiplex PCR; TCRdb has only the in-frame clones, and not every one. The sample has about 350,000 clones; 75% to 90% are singletons. The input for sequencing was peripheral blood, taken in a trial of Ad26.COV2.S vaccine versus placebo. The origin of the receptors is a person between 18 and 59 years old who received the Ad26.COV2.S COVID-19 vaccine or a placebo.

The chain couples TRBV11-2 to TRBJ2-3; 16 bases map to TRBD2. The V and J ends lost 6 bases and 7 bases, in that order; junction bases with no gene match: 4. Germline loops: CDR1 SGHAT, CDR2 FQNNGV. The CDR3 runs to 15 residues. CDR3 nucleotides: TGTGCCAGCAGGGGACTAGCGGGGGGGCCGAATACGCAGTATTTT. It is translated as CASRGLAGGPNTQYF.

The chain has TRBV12-3 or TRBV12-4 and TRBJ1-2; D not resolved. Trimming removed 4 bases from V and 0 bases from J, with 6 bases in between. CDR3 size: 13 residues. The CDR3 coding sequence is TGTGCCAGCAGTTCTAGTGCTAACTATGGCTACACCTTC. Translating gives CASSSSANYGYTF.

This sequence joins TRBV28 and TRBJ2-2; 10 bases agree with TRBD2. Losses at the gene ends were 5 bases for V and 8 bases for J; bases not matched to a gene: 11. Germline V gives CDR1 MDHEN, CDR2 SYDVKM. This CDR3 spans 16 amino acids. CDR3 residues: CASSLGLARRGGELFF. CDR3 nucleotide sequence: TGTGCCAGCAGTCTGGGACTAGCGAGGCGAGGGGGGGAGCTGTTTTTT.

The V call is TRBV28, the J call TRBJ1-1; D is unresolved. Germline V CDR1 and CDR2: MDHEN, SYDVKM. The CDR3 is 16 residues long. V was pared by 4 bases and J by 0 bases, with 15 bases between. The CDR3 nucleotides read TGTGCCAGCAGTTCCGCCTCCGAAGGGCTGAACACTGAAGCTTTCTTT. Residues: CASSSASEGLNTEAFF.

The chain carries TRBV29-1 and TRBJ2-7, with D maybe TRBD1 (5 bases). CDR3 length: 12 residues. Trimming pared 4 bases from V and 6 bases from J, leaving 13 bases between. CDR1 is SQVTM, CDR2 ANQGSEA, per germline. The CDR3 reads CSVAQGKGEQYF. Written as DNA, the CDR3 is TGCAGCGTTGCTCAGGGCAAAGGCGAGCAGTACTTC.

The rearrangement joins TRBV9 to TRBJ1-6; TRBD1 is a possible D gene (5 bases). Germline V gene data show CDR1 as SGDLS and CDR2 as YYNGEE. This CDR3 region has 15 residues. With 3 bases removed from V and 9 bases from J, the gap between germline ends came to 16 bases. CDR3 sequence (DNA): TGTGCCAGCAGCGCCGACAGCTTAAGGGCTTCACCCCTCCACTTT. As protein: CASSADSLRASPLHF.

V is TRBV29-1 and J is TRBJ1-1; D not certain. This CDR3 contains 12 residues. The ends were cut back, 0 bases at V and 7 bases at J, with 9 bases in the middle. In germline, CDR1 is SQVTM, CDR2 ANQGSEA. Written as DNA, the CDR3 is TGCAGCGTTGAAGATCTAGGAAGTGAAGCTTTCTTT. Translated, it gives CSVEDLGSEAFF.

The chain combines TRBV18 with TRBJ1-6; D may be TRBD1 (6 bases). V was clipped by 3 bases and J by 7 bases, with 22 bases between them. Germline V gives CDR1 KGHSH, CDR2 LQKENI. There are 18 residues in the CDR3. The CDR3 sequence is CASSPPRTDAILNSPLHF. The CDR3 DNA reads TGTGCCAGCTCACCTCCAAGGACAGATGCAATATTGAATTCACCCCTCCACTTT.

V is TRBV4-1 and J is TRBJ1-3; no reliable D call. The CDR3 has 16 amino acids. Trimming shortened V by 0 bases and J by 1 base, and 10 bases separated the two germline ends. CDR1 and CDR2 (germline): MGHRA, YSYEKL. The CDR3: CASSQEFLPSGNTIYF. DNA for the CDR3: TGCGCCAGCAGCCAAGAATTTCTCCCTTCTGGAAACACCATATATTTT.

The genes are TRBV28 and TRBJ2-3; 8 bases map to TRBD1. V lost 6 bases to trimming and J lost 4 bases; unmatched junction nucleotides: 15. Germline assignment: CDR1 MDHEN and CDR2 SYDVKM. CDR3 size: 17 residues. The CDR3 spells CASSRTGGARGSDTQYF. The DNA for the CDR3 is TGTGCCAGCAGCCGCACAGGGGGAGCAAGAGGGTCAGATACGCAGTATTTT. Based on the CDR3 plus reference TRBV28 and TRBJ2-3, the full variable domain is DVKVTQSSRYLVKRTGEKVFLECVQDMDHENMFWYRQDPGLGLRLIYFSYDVKMKEKGDIPEGYSVSREKKERFSLILESASTNQTSMYLCASSRTGGARGSDTQYFGPGTRLTVL.

V gene TRBV3-1 (or the pseudogene TRBV3-2) combines with J gene TRBJ1-5; the D gene is possibly TRBD1 (5 bases). Per germline, CDR1 LGHDT and CDR2 YNNKEL (reference sequence). The CDR3 loop spans 14 amino acids. V lost 3 bases, J lost 3 bases, and 9 bases lay in between. This chain's CDR3 is CASSHQGFNQPQHF. The CDR3 nucleotides are TGTGCCAGCAGCCACCAGGGTTTCAATCAGCCCCAGCATTTT.

The chain recombines TRBV11-2 with TRBJ1-2; D call uncertain. Germline lookup yields CDR1 SGHAT and CDR2 FQNNGV. The CDR3 runs 11 residues. Trimming removed 6 bases at V and 5 bases at J, with 7 bases between. CDR3: CASRLGYGYTF. The CDR3 DNA reads as TGTGCCAGCAGGTTGGGATATGGCTACACCTTC.

The table lists this clone with a count of one. V and J are TRBV7-7 and TRBJ2-3; the match to TRBD2 covers 9 bases. Germline CDR1 is SSHAT and CDR2 is FNYEAQ (reference sequence). J lost 2 bases, V lost 4 bases, and 4 bases had no gene match. The CDR3 length is 15 residues. CDR3 loop: CASSSGLANTDTQYF. In DNA, the CDR3 is TGTGCCAGCAGCTCCGGACTAGCGAACACAGATACGCAGTATTTT.

In nucleotides, the CDR3 is TGTGCCAGCAGTGCGACCGGGACAGCTATCGCCTACGAGCAGTACTTC. This encodes CASSATGTAIAYEQYF. The V call is TRBV6-1, the J call TRBJ2-7; TRBD1 agrees at 7 bases. V lost 4 bases to trimming and J lost 2 bases; unmatched junction nucleotides: 11. The germline gives CDR1 MNHNS, CDR2 SASEGT. This CDR3 is 16 amino acids long.

The rearrangement joins TRBV27 to TRBJ2-3; D ambiguous. V lost 5 bases, J lost 0 bases, and 12 bases lay in between. The CDR3 runs to 15 residues. Germline V gene lookup returns CDR1 MNHEY and CDR2 SMNVEV (reference sequence). The CDR3 spells CASSLLMESTDTQYF. For the CDR3, the DNA is TGTGCCAGCAGTCTCCTGATGGAGAGCACAGATACGCAGTATTTT.

This chain links TRBV6-2 or TRBV6-3 with TRBJ2-1; D is unclear. The V gene's germline CDR1 is MNHEY and CDR2 SVGEGT. The CDR3 length is 13 residues. V was pared by 7 bases and J by 4 bases, with 11 bases between. The CDR3 nucleotides are TGTGCCAGCACCCCCGCATGGTACAATGAGCAGTTCTTC. This translates into CASTPAWYNEQFF.

The chain carries TRBV28 and TRBJ2-1; D is uncertain. The germline V gene encodes CDR1 MDHEN and CDR2 SYDVKM. V lost 10 bases, J lost 3 bases, and 10 bases lay in between. The CDR3 loop spans 12 amino acids. The chain's CDR3 is CATSRGYNEQFF. CDR3 coding DNA: TGTGCCACCTCCCGAGGCTACAATGAGCAGTTCTTC.

The chain links TRBV28 to TRBJ1-2, with 10 bases identical to TRBD1. Germline lookup yields CDR1 MDHEN and CDR2 SYDVKM. The V and J ends lost 6 bases and 6 bases, in that order; junction bases with no gene match: 4. CDR3 size: 13 residues. The CDR3 DNA is TGTGCCAGCAGCTCGGGACAGGGGAATGGCTACACCTTC. It specifies CASSSGQGNGYTF.

As to this clone: Other DNA sequences from this sample encode an identical CDR3 as well. The rearrangement links TRBV28 to TRBJ1-2, with D unresolved. From germline, CDR1 is MDHEN and CDR2 SYDVKM. V was trimmed by 5 bases and J by 5 bases, leaving 9 bases between them. The CDR3 is 12 residues long. The CDR3 region has the DNA TGTGCCAGCAGTCTCCGCGGTTATGGCTACACCTTC. It translates to CASSLRGYGYTF.

The chain combines TRBV30 with TRBJ2-3; D tentatively reads TRBD1 or TRBD2 (6 bases each). Germline CDR1 and CDR2: GTSNPN and SVGIG (reference sequence). Trimming stripped 2 bases from V and 1 base from J, with 19 bases between. The CDR3 runs to 17 residues. This chain's CDR3 is CAWSIGGAGIGTDTQYF. The CDR3, as DNA: TGTGCCTGGAGTATCGGGGGCGCTGGGATTGGCACAGATACGCAGTATTTT.

The chain combines TRBV3-1 (or the pseudogene TRBV3-2) with TRBJ2-1, with D hard to call. This CDR3 comprises 11 residues. In germline, CDR1 is LGHDT, CDR2 YNNKEL (reference sequence). V lost 4 bases to trimming and J lost 7 bases, with 5 bases between them. Here the CDR3 reads CASSPENEQFF. As DNA, the CDR3 is TGTGCCAGCAGCCCGGAAAATGAGCAGTTCTTC.

The chain is built from TRBV6-2 or TRBV6-3 and TRBJ1-1; TRBD1 aligns across 7 bases. The CDR3 totals 13 residues. Germline CDR1 is MNHEY and CDR2 is SVGEGT. The trim removed 2 bases at V and 8 bases at J, leaving 5 bases unmatched. CDR3 sequence: CASSYRQGAEAFF. The DNA of the CDR3 is TGTGCCAGCAGTTACAGACAGGGAGCGGAAGCTTTCTTT.

This chain connects TRBV10-1 to TRBJ2-3; 7 positions agree with TRBD1. The germline CDR1 and CDR2 sequences are WNHNN and SYGVQD (reference sequence). This CDR3 has 14 residues. V trimming: 5 bases; J trimming: 3 bases; junction bases outside the gene matches: 5. Here the CDR3 reads CASSSTGWTDTQYF. The CDR3 region has the DNA TGCGCCAGCAGTTCGACAGGGTGGACAGATACGCAGTATTTT.

The chain couples TRBV10-3 to TRBJ2-3, with 10 bases lining up with TRBD2. The CDR3 totals 15 residues. CDR1 is ENHRY and CDR2 is SYGVKD in the germline V gene. V lost 0 bases and J lost 14; bases outside the gene matches: 11. The CDR3 DNA follows: TGTGCCATCAGTGAGTCGTTTTTAGCGGGAGGCTGGCTGTATTTT. Amino acids: CAISESFLAGGWLYF.

The chain employs TRBV18 and TRBJ2-7; either TRBD1 or TRBD2 may fit D (5 bases each). This CDR3 spans 18 amino acids. CDR1 KGHSH and CDR2 LQKENI come from the germline V gene. Trimming removed 3 bases from V and 1 base from J, with 22 bases in between. The CDR3 reads CASSPQPGAGSFSYEQYF. For the CDR3, the DNA is TGTGCCAGCTCACCCCAACCCGGGGCAGGTAGCTTTTCCTACGAGCAGTACTTC.

The chain carries TRBV2 and TRBJ2-4; a possible D gene is TRBD2 (5 bases). The length of the CDR3 is 14 residues. The V and J ends lost 3 bases and 1 base respectively, with 7 bases between them. From germline, CDR1 is SNHLY and CDR2 FYNNEI. The CDR3: CASSEGGAKNIQYF. The CDR3 DNA reads TGTGCCAGCAGTGAGGGCGGGGCCAAAAACATTCAGTACTTC.

V and J are TRBV28 and TRBJ1-1; 8 bases are shared with TRBD1. This CDR3 is 12 amino acids long. CDR1 MDHEN and CDR2 SYDVKM come from the germline V gene. The ends lost 5 bases at V and 11 bases at J; junction bases unmatched: 7. CDR3 nucleotides: TGTGCCAGCAGTCAACAGGGGGATAGGGCTTTCTTT. It is translated as CASSQQGDRAFF. The variable domain in full, completed from reference TRBV28 and TRBJ1-1, reads DVKVTQSSRYLVKRTGEKVFLECVQDMDHENMFWYRQDPGLGLRLIYFSYDVKMKEKGDIPEGYSVSREKKERFSLILESASTNQTSMYLCASSQQGDRAFFGQGTRLTVV.

The chain carries TRBV12-5 and TRBJ2-5; D gene uncertain. CDR1 LGHNT and CDR2 FRNRAP come from the germline V gene. The length of the CDR3 is 14 residues. The germline V and J ends were trimmed by 0 bases and 0 bases, with 5 bases remaining between them. CDR3 bases: TGTGCTAGTGGTTTGGTACTCGACCAAGAGACCCAGTACTTC. This codes for CASGLVLDQETQYF. Using reference TRBV12-5 and TRBJ2-5 for the parts outside the CDR3, the full variable domain is DARVTQTPRHKVTEMGQEVTMRCQPILGHNTVFWYRQTMMQGLELLAYFRNRAPLDDSGMPKDRFSAEMPDATLATLKIQPSEPRDSAVYFCASGLVLDQETQYFGPGTRLLVL.

The chain employs TRBV4-1 and TRBJ2-1, with 12 bases identical to TRBD2. This CDR3 has 18 amino acids. Germline trimming cut 4 bases from V and 4 bases from J; bases unmatched to any gene: 11. Germline V gene data show CDR1 as MGHRA and CDR2 as YSYEKL. CDR3 region: CASSPLTLLAGGYNEQFF. For the CDR3, the DNA is TGCGCCAGCAGCCCCCTAACATTACTAGCGGGGGGTTACAATGAGCAGTTCTTC.

The CDR3 nucleotides read TGCGCCAGCAGCCAAGATGGGGGACTCCCGGCGAATGAGCAGTTCTTC. Protein: CASSQDGGLPANEQFF. V and J are TRBV4-1 and TRBJ2-1; D possibly corresponds to TRBD2 (6 bases). This CDR3 is 16 amino acids long. Trimming took 0 bases from V and 7 from J, leaving 16 bases between them. CDR1 is MGHRA, CDR2 YSYEKL, per germline.